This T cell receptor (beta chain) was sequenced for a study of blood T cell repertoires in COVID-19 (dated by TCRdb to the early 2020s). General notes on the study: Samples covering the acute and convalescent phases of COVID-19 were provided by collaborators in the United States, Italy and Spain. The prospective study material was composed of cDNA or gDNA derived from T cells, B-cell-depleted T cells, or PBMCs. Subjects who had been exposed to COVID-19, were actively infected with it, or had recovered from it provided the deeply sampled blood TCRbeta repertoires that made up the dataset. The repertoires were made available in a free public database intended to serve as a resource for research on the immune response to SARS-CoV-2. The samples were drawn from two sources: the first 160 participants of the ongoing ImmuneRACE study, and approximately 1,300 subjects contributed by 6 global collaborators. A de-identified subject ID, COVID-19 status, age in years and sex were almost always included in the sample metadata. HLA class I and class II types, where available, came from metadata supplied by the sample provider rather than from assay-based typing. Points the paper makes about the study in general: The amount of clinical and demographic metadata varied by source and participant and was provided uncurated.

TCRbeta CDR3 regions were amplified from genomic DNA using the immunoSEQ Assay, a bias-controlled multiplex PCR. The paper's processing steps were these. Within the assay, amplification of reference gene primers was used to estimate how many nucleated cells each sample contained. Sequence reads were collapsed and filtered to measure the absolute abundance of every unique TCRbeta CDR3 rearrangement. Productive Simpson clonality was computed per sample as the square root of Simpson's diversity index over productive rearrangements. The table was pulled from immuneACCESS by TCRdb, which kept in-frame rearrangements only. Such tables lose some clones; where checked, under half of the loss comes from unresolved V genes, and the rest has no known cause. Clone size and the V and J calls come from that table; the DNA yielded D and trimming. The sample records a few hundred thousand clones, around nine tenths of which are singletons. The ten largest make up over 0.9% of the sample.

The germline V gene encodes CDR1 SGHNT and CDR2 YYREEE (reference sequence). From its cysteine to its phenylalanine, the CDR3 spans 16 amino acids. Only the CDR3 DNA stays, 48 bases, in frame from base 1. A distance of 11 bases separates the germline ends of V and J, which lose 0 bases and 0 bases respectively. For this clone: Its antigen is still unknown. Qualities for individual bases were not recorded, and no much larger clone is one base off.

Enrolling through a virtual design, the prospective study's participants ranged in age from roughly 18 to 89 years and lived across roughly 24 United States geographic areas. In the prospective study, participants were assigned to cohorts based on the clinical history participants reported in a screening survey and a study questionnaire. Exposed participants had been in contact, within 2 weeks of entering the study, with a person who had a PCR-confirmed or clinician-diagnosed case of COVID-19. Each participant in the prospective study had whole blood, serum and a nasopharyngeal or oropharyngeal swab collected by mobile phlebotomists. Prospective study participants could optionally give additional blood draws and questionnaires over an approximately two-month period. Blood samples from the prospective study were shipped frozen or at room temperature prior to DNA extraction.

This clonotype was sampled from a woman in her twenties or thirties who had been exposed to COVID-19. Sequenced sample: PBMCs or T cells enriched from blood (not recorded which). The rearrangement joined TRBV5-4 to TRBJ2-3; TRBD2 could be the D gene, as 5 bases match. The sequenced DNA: TGTGCCAGCAGCTTGGGCGGGCGAACTAGCACAGATACGCAGTATTTT. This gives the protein CASSLGGRTSTDTQYF.